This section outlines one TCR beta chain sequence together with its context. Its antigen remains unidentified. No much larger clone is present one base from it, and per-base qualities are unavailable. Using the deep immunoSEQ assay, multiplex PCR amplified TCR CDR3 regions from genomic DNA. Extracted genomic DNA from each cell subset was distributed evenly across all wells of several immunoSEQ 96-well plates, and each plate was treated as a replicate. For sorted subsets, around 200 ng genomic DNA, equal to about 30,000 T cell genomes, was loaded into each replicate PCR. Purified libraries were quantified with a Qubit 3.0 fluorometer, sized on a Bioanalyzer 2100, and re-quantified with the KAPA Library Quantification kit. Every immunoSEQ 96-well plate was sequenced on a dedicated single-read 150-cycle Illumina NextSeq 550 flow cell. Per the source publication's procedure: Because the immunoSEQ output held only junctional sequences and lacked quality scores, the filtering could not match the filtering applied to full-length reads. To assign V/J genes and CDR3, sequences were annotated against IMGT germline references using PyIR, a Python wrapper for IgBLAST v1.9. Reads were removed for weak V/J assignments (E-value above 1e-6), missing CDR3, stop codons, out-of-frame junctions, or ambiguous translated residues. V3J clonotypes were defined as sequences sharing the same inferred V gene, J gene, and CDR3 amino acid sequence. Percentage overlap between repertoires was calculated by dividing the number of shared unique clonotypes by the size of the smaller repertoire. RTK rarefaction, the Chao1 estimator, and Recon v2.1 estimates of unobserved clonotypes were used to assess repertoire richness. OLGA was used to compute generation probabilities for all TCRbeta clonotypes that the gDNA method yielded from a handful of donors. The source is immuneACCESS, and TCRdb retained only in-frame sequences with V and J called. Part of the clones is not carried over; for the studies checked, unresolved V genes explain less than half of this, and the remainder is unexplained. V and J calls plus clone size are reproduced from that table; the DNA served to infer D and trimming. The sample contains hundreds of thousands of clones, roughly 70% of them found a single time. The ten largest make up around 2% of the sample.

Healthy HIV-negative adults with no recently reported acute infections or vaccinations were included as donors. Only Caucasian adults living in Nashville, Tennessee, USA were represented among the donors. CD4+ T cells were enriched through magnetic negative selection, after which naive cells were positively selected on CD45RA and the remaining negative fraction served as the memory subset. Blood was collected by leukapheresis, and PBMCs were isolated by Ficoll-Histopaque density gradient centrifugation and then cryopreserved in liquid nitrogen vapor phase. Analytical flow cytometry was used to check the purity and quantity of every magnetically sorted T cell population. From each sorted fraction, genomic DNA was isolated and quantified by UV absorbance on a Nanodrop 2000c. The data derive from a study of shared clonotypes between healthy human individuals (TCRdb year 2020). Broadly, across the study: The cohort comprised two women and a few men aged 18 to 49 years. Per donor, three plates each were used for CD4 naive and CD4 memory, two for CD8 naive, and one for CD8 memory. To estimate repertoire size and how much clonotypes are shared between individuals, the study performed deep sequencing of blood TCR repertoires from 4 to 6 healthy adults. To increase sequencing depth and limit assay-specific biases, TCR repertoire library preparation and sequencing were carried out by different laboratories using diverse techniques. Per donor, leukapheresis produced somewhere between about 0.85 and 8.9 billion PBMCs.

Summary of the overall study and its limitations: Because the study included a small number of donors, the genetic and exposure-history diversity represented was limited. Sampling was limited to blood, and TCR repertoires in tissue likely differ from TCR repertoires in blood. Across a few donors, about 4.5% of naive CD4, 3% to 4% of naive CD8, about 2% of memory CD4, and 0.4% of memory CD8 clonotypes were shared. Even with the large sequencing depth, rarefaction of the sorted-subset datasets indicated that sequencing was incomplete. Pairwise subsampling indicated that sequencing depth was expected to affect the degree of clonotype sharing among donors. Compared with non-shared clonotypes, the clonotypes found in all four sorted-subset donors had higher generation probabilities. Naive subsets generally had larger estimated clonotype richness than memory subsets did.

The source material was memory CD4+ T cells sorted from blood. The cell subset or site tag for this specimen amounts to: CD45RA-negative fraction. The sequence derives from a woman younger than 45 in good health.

Here is the DNA: TGTGCCAGCAGCTTAGTACATGGAAACACCATATATTTT. Its protein reads: CASSLVHGNTIYF. The chain couples TRBV7-8 to TRBJ1-3, with no D gene named confidently. Its CDR3 holds 13 amino acids, cysteine through phenylalanine. Of all the DNA, just the CDR3 is kept, 39 bases in frame from base 1. V lost 1 base and J lost 3 bases; the stretch between them is 4 bases long. Taken from the germline V gene, the CDR1 and CDR2 loops are SGHVS and FQNEAQ.